Presented here are 32 T cell receptor beta chains from one specimen sequenced in a study of control samples from healthy donors and cancer patients. Libraries were prepared by immunoSEQ multiplex PCR; TCRdb keeps only in-frame clonotypes and omits some of them. The sample lists about 94,000 clones; approximately 90% were seen once. Material for sequencing was blood. These receptors were obtained from a woman aged 18-29 years in good health.

This sequence joins TRBV2 and TRBJ2-3; D is undetermined. V gave up 11 bases and J gave up 4 bases, with 13 bases separating them. The CDR3 has 12 amino acids. Germline V gives CDR1 SNHLY, CDR2 FYNNEI. The CDR3 protein is CAPGAGPDTQYF. CDR3 coding DNA: TGTGCCCCAGGCGCTGGACCAGATACGCAGTATTTT.

In regard to this clone: Since the CDR3 does not end with the conserved phenylalanine or tryptophan, this likely comes from a read error. The V call is TRBV12-3 or TRBV12-4, the J call TRBJ1-1; 8 nucleotides align to TRBD1. The CDR3 has 13 amino acids. J gave up 4 bases and V 5 bases, and 3 bases lay outside the gene matches. DNA for the CDR3: TGTGCCAGCAGTACAGGGGGAGTCACTGAAGCTTTCCTT. It is translated as CASSTGGVTEAFL.

The rearrangement links TRBV24-1 to TRBJ2-2; TRBD2 agrees at 8 bases. Trimming removed 2 bases from V and 0 bases from J; junction bases left unmatched: 4. The CDR3 covers 17 residues. Germline CDR1 is KGHDR and CDR2 is SFDVKD. Here the CDR3 DNA reads TGTGCCACCAGTGATTCGGGAGCGGGGGCGAACACCGGGGAGCTGTTTTTT. Translation: CATSDSGAGANTGELFF.

The chain uses TRBV7-3 and TRBJ1-1; no clear D gene. Trimming removed 5 bases from V and 1 base from J, with 8 bases in between. Germline V gene lookup returns CDR1 SGHTA and CDR2 FQGTGA. This CDR3 region has 13 residues. The CDR3 nucleotides are TGTGCCAGCAGCCAGCAGGAGAACACTGAAGCTTTCTTT. Its protein product is CASSQQENTEAFF.

V gene TRBV7-3 combines with J gene TRBJ2-1; unclear D gene. Germline V CDR1 and CDR2: SGHTA, FQGTGA. The CDR3 length is 14 residues. Trimming pared 5 bases from V and 4 bases from J, leaving 12 bases between. CDR3 in amino acids: CASSLPSPYNEQFF. CDR3 bases: TGTGCCAGCAGCCTACCATCCCCTTACAATGAGCAGTTCTTC.

The J gene is TRBJ2-1, the V gene TRBV24-1; D may correspond to TRBD1 or TRBD2 (6 bases each). The V end was cut by 2 bases, the J end by 0 bases, with 7 bases between. The CDR3 covers 15 residues. The germline V gene encodes CDR1 KGHDR and CDR2 SFDVKD. The CDR3 DNA sequence: TGTGCCACCAGTGATTGGGGGGCCTCCTACAATGAGCAGTTCTTC. Its protein product is CATSDWGASYNEQFF.

The J gene is TRBJ2-3, the V gene TRBV18; D is uncertain. Trimming took 3 bases from V and 2 from J, leaving 9 bases between them. The CDR3 runs to 14 residues. Germline CDR1 reads KGHSH; CDR2 reads LQKENI. This CDR3 is CASSPNTLTDTQYF. For the CDR3, the DNA is TGTGCCAGCTCACCGAACACCCTCACAGATACGCAGTATTTT.

The CDR3 nucleotides read TGCAGTGCTTCGGCGGGGGCCCGGGCTTTCTTT. It translates to CSASAGARAFF. The chain couples TRBV20-1 to TRBJ1-1; tentative D call: TRBD1 (6 bases). Deletions cut 5 bases from V and 11 bases from J, with 15 bases between. Germline V gene sequence: CDR1 DFQATT, CDR2 SNEGSKA (reference sequence). The CDR3 is 11 residues long.

This clone came up once. The CDR3 sequence: CASSPGGGAFF. CDR3 DNA sequence: TGTGCCAGCAGCCCCGGCGGGGGGGCTTTCTTT. The V gene is TRBV7-2, the J gene TRBJ1-1, with a tentative D call TRBD1 (5 bases). This CDR3 is built from 11 residues. The V and J ends lost 5 bases and 11 bases respectively, with 12 bases between them. Per the germline V gene, CDR1 is SGHTA and CDR2 is FQGNSA.

V is TRBV19 and J is TRBJ2-4, with 9 bases lining up with TRBD1. The length of the CDR3 is 15 residues. CDR1 LNHDA and CDR2 SQIVND come from the germline V gene (reference sequence). The V and J ends lost 5 bases and 6 bases, in that order; junction bases with no gene match: 8. The chain's CDR3 is CASSSSGTGTNIQYF. The CDR3 DNA follows: TGTGCCAGTAGTTCCTCCGGGACAGGGACAAACATTCAGTACTTC.

The rearrangement links TRBV4-1 to TRBJ1-1; tentative D call: TRBD1 (5 bases). V lost 3 bases to trimming and J lost 7 bases, with 15 bases between them. CDR3 length equals 14 residues. Per germline, CDR1 MGHRA and CDR2 YSYEKL. CDR3 amino acids: CASSQATRVNEAFF. The CDR3 DNA follows: TGCGCCAGCAGCCAGGCCACCAGGGTCAATGAAGCTTTCTTT.

The chain combines TRBV21-1 with TRBJ1-5. TRBV21-1 corresponds to a pseudogene. The CDR3 extends over 16 amino acids. CDR3 nucleotide sequence: TGTGCCAGCAGCGCCTGGAGGGGTCGGGGTGATCAGCCCCAGCATTTT. It translates to CASSAWRGRGDQPQHF.

The chain employs TRBV5-1 and TRBJ2-7; D possibly uses TRBD1 or TRBD2 (5 bases each). CDR1 and CDR2 (germline): SGHRS, YFSETQ. Deletions cut 4 bases from V and 3 bases from J, with 11 bases between. The CDR3 extends over 13 amino acids. CDR3 nucleotides: TGCGCCAGCAGCCTGGGACCAAACTACGAGCAGTACTTC. This codes for CASSLGPNYEQYF.

The rearrangement uses TRBV29-1 and TRBJ1-4; D is possibly TRBD1 (5 bases). V was cut by 7 bases and J by 0 bases, with 12 bases left in between. Germline loops: CDR1 SQVTM, CDR2 ANQGSEA. CDR3 length: 14 residues. CDR3 amino acids: CSALLDTTNEKLFF. CDR3 coding DNA: TGCAGCGCCCTCTTGGACACAACTAATGAAAAACTGTTTTTT.

The DNA of the CDR3 is TGTGCCAGCTCACCAAGGTTAACGGACAGAGCAGATACGCAGTATTTT. Protein: CASSPRLTDRADTQYF. The chain links TRBV18 to TRBJ2-3, with D perhaps TRBD1 (6 bases). The CDR3 sequence is 16 residues long. V lost 2 bases and J lost 4, with 16 bases in between. The germline V gene has CDR1 KGHSH and CDR2 LQKENI. Supplemented by reference TRBV18 and TRBJ2-3, the full variable domain reads NAGVMQNPRHLVRRRGQEARLRCSPMKGHSHVYWYRQLPEEGLKFMVYLQKENIIDESGMPKERFSAEFPKEGPSILRIQQVVRGDSAAYFCASSPRLTDRADTQYFGPGTRLTVL.

This chain links TRBV7-8 with TRBJ1-1; TRBD1 is a possible D gene (5 bases). Germline CDR1 and CDR2: SGHVS and FQNEAQ. Trimming left V 3 bases short and J 3 bases short, with 11 bases between. CDR3 size: 14 residues. The CDR3 region is CASSLAGMDTEAFF. The CDR3 nucleotides read TGTGCCAGCAGCTTGGCAGGGATGGACACTGAAGCTTTCTTT.

The rearrangement joins TRBV6-1 to TRBJ1-3; tentatively, D is TRBD1 (5 bases). V was shortened by 2 bases and J by 0 bases, with 11 bases between the two germline ends. This CDR3 is 16 amino acids long. From germline, CDR1 is MNHNS and CDR2 SASEGT. CDR3 bases: TGTGCCAGCAGTGAATCGGGGGTCGTCTCTGGAAACACCATATATTTT. This gives the protein CASSESGVVSGNTIYF.

The chain links TRBV4-1 to TRBJ1-2; the D gene is possibly TRBD1 (6 bases). CDR1 is MGHRA, CDR2 YSYEKL, per germline. This CDR3 region has 14 residues. V lost 1 base and J lost 8, with 14 bases in between. This CDR3 reads CASSQVDSPGGYTF. DNA for the CDR3: TGCGCCAGCAGCCAAGTGGACAGCCCGGGAGGCTACACCTTC.

This clone came up once. The V gene is TRBV2, the J gene TRBJ2-1; the D is unclear. This CDR3 is built from 11 residues. The germline V gene has CDR1 SNHLY and CDR2 FYNNEI. Trimming pared 7 bases from V and 3 bases from J, leaving 4 bases between. CDR3 sequence reads: CASNLYNEQFF. Here the CDR3 DNA reads TGTGCCAGCAACCTCTACAATGAGCAGTTCTTC.

CDR3 coding DNA: TGTGCCAGCAGTCGGACAGGAGGGGTCACAGATACGCAGTATTTT. Its protein is CASSRTGGVTDTQYF. The rearrangement links TRBV3-1 (or the pseudogene TRBV3-2) to TRBJ2-3, with a tentative D call TRBD1 (7 bases). Germline CDR1 LGHDT, CDR2 YNNKEL (reference sequence). The CDR3 has 15 amino acids. Trimming cost V 6 bases and J 2 bases, with 15 bases left between them.

There are a few counts of this clone. This chain connects TRBV10-1 to TRBJ1-1, with D possibly being TRBD1 (5 bases). Looked up from germline, CDR1 is WNHNN and CDR2 is SYGVQD (reference sequence). The CDR3 spans 13 residues. Deletions cut 4 bases from V and 2 bases from J, with 8 bases between. The DNA of the CDR3 is TGCGCCAGCAGTGGGGACGGCAACACTGAAGCTTTCTTT. Residues: CASSGDGNTEAFF.

The rearrangement joins TRBV7-2 to TRBJ2-3, with D maybe TRBD2 (5 bases). Germline lookup yields CDR1 SGHTA and CDR2 FQGNSA. This CDR3 is 13 amino acids long. Trimming stripped 4 bases from V and 4 bases from J, with 9 bases between. CDR3 sequence: CASSSRESDTQYF. CDR3 nucleotides: TGTGCCAGCAGCTCTAGGGAGTCAGATACGCAGTATTTT.

The CDR3 sequence is CASRDRGWLYEQYF. Here the CDR3 DNA reads TGCGCCAGCAGGGACAGGGGGTGGCTTTACGAGCAGTACTTC. The V and J genes are TRBV10-1 and TRBJ2-7; 10 bases map to TRBD1. The J segment lost 4 bases and the V segment lost 6 bases, leaving 6 bases of the junction unmatched. The CDR3 totals 14 residues. In germline, CDR1 is WNHNN, CDR2 SYGVQD (reference sequence).

This sequence joins TRBV7-3 and TRBJ2-1; D may be TRBD1 (6 bases). CDR1 and CDR2 from the germline V gene are SGHTA and FQGTGA. The CDR3 length is 14 residues. The V end lost 5 bases, the J end lost 4 bases, and 12 bases lay between the germline ends. The CDR3 DNA follows: TGTGCCAGCAGCCAGGGGTCTAGTTACAATGAGCAGTTCTTC. It encodes CASSQGSSYNEQFF.

The chain joins TRBV2 to TRBJ2-7; 11 nucleotides line up with TRBD1. This CDR3 is built from 14 residues. V shed 8 bases, J shed 4 bases, and the junction held 7 bases outside the gene matches. Germline CDR1 reads SNHLY; CDR2 reads FYNNEI. In DNA, the CDR3 is TGTGCCAGCTCCGGACAGGGGGCGAGATACGAGCAGTACTTC. This codes for CASSGQGARYEQYF.

J is TRBJ1-5 and V is TRBV4-1; D not certain. Trimming took 4 bases from V and 0 from J, leaving 13 bases between them. The V gene's germline CDR1 is MGHRA and CDR2 YSYEKL. This CDR3 has 16 amino acids. CDR3 DNA sequence: TGCGCCAGCAGCCTTGTGACCGACTATAGCAATCAGCCCCAGCATTTT. It translates to CASSLVTDYSNQPQHF.

The chain combines TRBV7-5 with TRBJ1-5. TRBV7-5 is assigned pseudogene status. This CDR3 region has 16 residues. The CDR3 is CARSLVAGKEGQPQHF. CDR3 DNA: TGTGCCAGAAGCTTAGTAGCGGGGAAGGAAGGTCAGCCCCAGCATTTT.

This sequence joins TRBV5-4 and TRBJ2-5; D not resolved. This CDR3 has 14 residues. The V end lost 0 bases, the J end lost 5 bases, and 11 bases lay between the germline ends. The germline V gene has CDR1 SGHNT and CDR2 YYREEE (reference sequence). CDR3 sequence reads: CASSLDTLGETQYF. CDR3 DNA: TGTGCCAGCAGCTTGGATACTCTAGGGGAGACCCAGTACTTC.

V gene TRBV27 combines with J gene TRBJ2-2, with TRBD1 identical over 10 bases. Germline loops: CDR1 MNHEY, CDR2 SMNVEV (reference sequence). V lost 7 bases and J lost 3; bases outside the gene matches: 5. CDR3 length: 15 amino acids. This chain's CDR3 is CASTLGTGDTGELFF. CDR3 bases: TGTGCCAGCACCCTCGGGACAGGGGACACCGGGGAGCTGTTTTTT.

J is TRBJ1-2 and V is TRBV3-1 (or the pseudogene TRBV3-2); maybe TRBD1 (5 bases). CDR1 and CDR2 from the germline V gene are LGHDT and YNNKEL (reference sequence). V was trimmed by 7 bases and J by 0 bases, leaving 15 bases between them. This CDR3 region has 15 residues. DNA for the CDR3: TGTGCCAGCACCCCGGGGGTGGGAGCTAACTATGGCTACACCTTC. Translating it yields CASTPGVGANYGYTF.

This chain links TRBV5-1 with TRBJ2-5, with 7 bases matching TRBD1. This CDR3 contains 14 residues. The germline gives CDR1 SGHRS, CDR2 YFSETQ. V lost 2 bases, J lost 2 bases, and 3 bases stayed unmatched. The CDR3 region has the DNA TGCGCCAGCAGCTTTTTGACAGGGCAAGAGACCCAGTACTTC. It codes for CASSFLTGQETQYF.

This clone has only one observation. The chain couples TRBV5-1 to TRBJ1-3; 7 bases align to TRBD1. The J segment lost 0 bases and the V segment lost 2 bases, leaving 5 bases of the junction unmatched. The CDR3 is 16 amino acids. Per germline, CDR1 SGHRS and CDR2 YFSETQ. The CDR3 DNA is TGCGCCAGCAGCTTAGAGGGGGCATCCTCTGGAAACACCATATATTTT. Translating it yields CASSLEGASSGNTIYF. The whole variable domain, filled in from reference TRBV5-1 and TRBJ1-3, reads KAGVTQTPRYLIKTRGQQVTLSCSPISGHRSVSWYQQTPGQGLQFLFEYFSETQRNKGNFPGRFSGRQFSNSRSEMNVSTLELGDSALYLCASSLEGASSGNTIYFGEGSWLTVV.